The clone carrying this TCR beta chain was observed at least ten times. Looked up from germline, CDR1 is LGHNT and CDR2 is FRNRAP. The trim removed 4 bases at V and 6 bases at J, leaving 18 bases unmatched. This CDR3 has 18 residues. TCRdb re-derived calls from the 5' RACE reads in MiXCR, one entry per CDR3 protein. The sample carries 65,000 to 90,000 distinct CDR3 sequences, 10% to 13% recorded once. This sample was included in a study of neurological immune-mediated disorders. Maryland, USA blood bank volunteers served as healthy controls. Source material: PBMCs. The clonotype comes from a man in his forties in good health. The chain employs TRBV12-5 and TRBJ2-3; TRBD2 aligns across 8 bases. The CDR3 sequence is CASGSPMFSGDTTDTQYF. The CDR3 bases are TGTGCTAGTGGTTCGCCAATGTTTAGCGGGGATACCACGGATACGCAGTATTTT.